This entry is about one TCR beta chain. Its antigen is as yet unknown. The donors, aged roughly 6 to 90, were healthy Caucasians from Russia. These data are taken from a study of blood T cells in healthy people across ages. Findings and limits, study-wide: Changes in expanded clonotypes were possibly confounded, as the CMV status of donors was unknown.

In germline, CDR1 is MNHEY, CDR2 SVGAGI. V was trimmed by 0 bases and J by 4 bases, leaving 13 bases between them. This CDR3 region has 15 residues. The second PCR ran roughly 6 to 12 cycles with a sample-barcoded 5' primer and J-beta primers. Samples each returned at least 2.5 million CDR3-containing paired-end reads. TCRdb redid the calling of the 5' RACE reads with MiXCR, one entry per CDR3 protein. The sample records under 2,000,000 distinct CDR3 sequences, less than 50% being singletons. The specimen was blood. The TCR originated in a woman in her forties in good health. The genes are TRBV6-5 and TRBJ2-7, with D perhaps matching TRBD1 (5 bases). As DNA, the CDR3 is TGTGCCAGCAGTTACTCGATGCCAGGGAAGTACGAGCAGTACTTC. Translating it yields CASSYSMPGKYEQYF.